This TCR beta chain was sequenced during a study of blood T cell repertoires in COVID-19. Study background: The United States, Italy and Spain supplied acute and convalescent COVID-19 samples.

Assay used: immunoSEQ multiplex PCR; TCRdb lists only in-frame clones, some missing. The data contain around 200,000 clones, more than 75% of them singletons. The CDR3 spans 15 residues. After removal of 3 bases from V and 5 bases from J, the junction contained 5 bases not matched to a gene. CDR1 and CDR2 (germline): KGHSH, LQKENI. The sample taken for sequencing was peripheral blood. This sequence was found in a woman in her thirties or forties with COVID-19, enrolled during active disease. The chain is built from TRBV18 and TRBJ1-1; 11 positions agree with TRBD1. The chain's CDR3 is CASSPGQGVGTEAFF. CDR3 DNA sequence: TGTGCCAGCTCACCGGGACAGGGGGTCGGGACTGAAGCTTTCTTT.